This paragraph reports one T cell receptor beta chain. TCRdb's table, derived via immunoSEQ multiplex PCR, lists solely in-frame clones and lacks some. The sample has around 290,000 clones, approximately 88% seen once; the top ten hold about 1.7%. The data were taken from a study of blood T cell repertoires in COVID-19. Participant ages covered about 18 to 90 years across some 25 US areas. The V end was cut by 2 bases, the J end by 5 bases, with 4 bases between. CDR3 length equals 11 residues. CDR1 SGHDT and CDR2 YYEEEE come from the germline V gene. Input material: PBMCs or T cells enriched from blood (not recorded which). The rearrangement uses TRBV5-6 and TRBJ2-5; D call uncertain. This TCR was sampled from a woman in her 40s who had recovered from COVID-19. The CDR3 DNA sequence: TGTGCCAGCAGCTTCAGGGAGACCCAGTACTTC. Its protein product is CASSFRETQYF.